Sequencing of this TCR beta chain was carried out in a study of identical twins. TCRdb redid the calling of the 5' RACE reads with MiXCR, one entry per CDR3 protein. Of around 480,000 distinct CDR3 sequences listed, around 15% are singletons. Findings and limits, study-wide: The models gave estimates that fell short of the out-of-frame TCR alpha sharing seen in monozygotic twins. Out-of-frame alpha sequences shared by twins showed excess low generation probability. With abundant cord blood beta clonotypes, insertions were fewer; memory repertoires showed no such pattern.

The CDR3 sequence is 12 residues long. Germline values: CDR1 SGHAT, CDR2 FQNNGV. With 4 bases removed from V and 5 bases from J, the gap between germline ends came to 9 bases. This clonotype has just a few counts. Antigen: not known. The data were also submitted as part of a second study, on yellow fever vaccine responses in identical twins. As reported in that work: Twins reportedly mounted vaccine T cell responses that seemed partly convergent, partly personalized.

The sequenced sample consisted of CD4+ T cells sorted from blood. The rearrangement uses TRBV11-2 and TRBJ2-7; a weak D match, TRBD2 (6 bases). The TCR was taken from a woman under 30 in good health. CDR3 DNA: TGTGCCAGCAGCTCATGGAGGGACGAGCAGTACTTC. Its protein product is CASSSWRDEQYF.